This T cell receptor (beta chain) was captured by sequencing in a study of T cells in localized non-small cell lung cancer. Turning to this clone: Its antigen is not known.

Method: immunoSEQ multiplex PCR; TCRdb's copy keeps in-frame clones and lacks some. This repertoire shows under 5,000 clones, 25% to 35% found once; its top ten account for around 9%. With 3 bases clipped from V and 2 bases from J, the junction kept 9 bases outside the gene matches. CDR3 size: 17 residues. CDR1 is MDHEN and CDR2 is SYDVKM in the germline V gene. The study's findings and limits: The highest T cell clonality was in uninvolved adjacent lung, above tumor.

The input for sequencing was lung tumor tissue, taken before any cancer treatment. The chain is built from TRBV28 and TRBJ2-1; 8 bases line up with TRBD1. The TCR sequence derives from a woman aged 35-75 years with stage II squamous cell lung carcinoma. CDR3 loop: CASSFWSQGGTYNEQFF. The CDR3 DNA is TGTGCCAGCAGTTTTTGGTCACAGGGGGGCACCTACAATGAGCAGTTCTTC.